These 22 T cell receptor beta chains were all obtained from the same sample, sequenced in a study of blood T cell repertoires in COVID-19. Using immunoSEQ multiplex PCR, the repertoire was profiled, and TCRdb retains in-frame clones only, with some absent. The sample holds tens of thousands of clones, 82% seen once. The material sequenced was peripheral blood. The origin of the receptors is a woman of 80 years or more with acute or convalescent COVID-19.

The CDR3 DNA follows: TGTGCCAGTAGTATAGTGACAGGATCTATAACTAACTATGGCTACACCTTC. It encodes CASSIVTGSITNYGYTF. V and J are TRBV19 and TRBJ1-2, with TRBD1 as a possible D gene (6 bases). Looked up from germline, CDR1 is LNHDA and CDR2 is SQIVND (reference sequence). The CDR3 is 17 residues long. Trimming took 1 base from V and 0 from J, leaving 15 bases between them.

The chain carries TRBV10-1 and TRBJ1-1; D remains ambiguous. Germline CDR1 reads WNHNN; CDR2 reads SYGVQD (reference sequence). V was trimmed by 2 bases and J by 4 bases, leaving 11 bases between them. This CDR3 is 14 amino acids long. In DNA form, the CDR3 reads TGCGCCAGCAGTGAGACCCCCGGAGGCACTGAAGCTTTCTTT. Residues: CASSETPGGTEAFF.

This clone was seen a handful of times. The chain employs TRBV5-8 and TRBJ2-7, with D maybe TRBD2 (6 bases). The CDR3 sequence is 14 residues long. Germline CDR1 is SGHTS and CDR2 is YDEGEE. V was shortened by 4 bases and J by 3 bases, with 14 bases between the two germline ends. The CDR3 region is CASSPRNGGYEQYF. CDR3 in DNA: TGTGCCAGCAGCCCAAGGAACGGGGGCTACGAGCAGTACTTC.

The chain is built from TRBV27 and TRBJ1-2, with TRBD1 matching 7 bases. The junction had 7 bases not matched to a gene; V was cut back by 5 bases and J by 4 bases. Germline CDR1 and CDR2: MNHEY and SMNVEV (reference sequence). The length of the CDR3 is 14 residues. The CDR3 nucleotides are TGTGCCAGCAGTCTACAGGGGTCATTCTATGGCTACACCTTC. Translated: CASSLQGSFYGYTF.

The CDR3 sequence is CASSQEATGTINEQFF. The CDR3 DNA reads as TGCGCCAGCAGCCAAGAGGCTACCGGGACTATAAATGAGCAGTTCTTC. The V call is TRBV4-1, the J call TRBJ2-1, with 7 nucleotides matching TRBD2. After removal of 0 bases from V and 7 bases from J, the junction contained 9 bases not matched to a gene. The CDR3 has 16 residues. Germline V gene lookup returns CDR1 MGHRA and CDR2 YSYEKL.

The V call is TRBV30, the J call TRBJ1-2, with 7 bases aligning to TRBD1. This CDR3 has 14 amino acids. Losses at the gene ends were 2 bases for V and 3 bases for J; bases not matched to a gene: 6. The germline V gene has CDR1 GTSNPN and CDR2 SVGIG (reference sequence). The CDR3 nucleotides read TGTGCCTGGAGTAGGGGACAGCAAGACTATGGCTACACCTTC. Translation: CAWSRGQQDYGYTF.

This clone was recorded a few times. The J gene is TRBJ2-5, the V gene TRBV3-1 (or the pseudogene TRBV3-2), with 13 bases fitting TRBD2. V trimming: 0 bases; J trimming: 4 bases; junction bases outside the gene matches: 8. The CDR3 consists of 18 residues. CDR1 LGHDT and CDR2 YNNKEL come from the germline V gene (reference sequence). For the CDR3, the DNA is TGTGCCAGCAGCCAAGATTTTCGGACTAGCGGGGGACGAGAGACCCAGTACTTC. This codes for CASSQDFRTSGGRETQYF.

V is TRBV27 and J is TRBJ2-1; D may be TRBD1 (5 bases). Germline V lookup: CDR1 MNHEY, CDR2 SMNVEV (reference sequence). V was pared by 3 bases and J by 9 bases, with 12 bases between. The CDR3 extends over 13 amino acids. CDR3 coding DNA: TGTGCCAGCAGTTTCAACAGGCAGGGTGAGCAGTTCTTC. Amino acids: CASSFNRQGEQFF.

The chain recombines TRBV28 with TRBJ2-5; 7 nucleotides agree with TRBD1. V lost 4 bases, J lost 2 bases, and 10 bases stayed unmatched. CDR3 length equals 16 residues. CDR1 MDHEN and CDR2 SYDVKM come from the germline V gene. The DNA for the CDR3 is TGTGCCAGCAGTTCTCCTGACAGGGTTCTACAAGAGACCCAGTACTTC. Amino acid sequence: CASSSPDRVLQETQYF.

This clone was seen a few times. The chain recombines TRBV11-2 with TRBJ1-1; TRBD1 agrees at 10 bases. Trimming cost V 7 bases and J 10 bases; bases outside gene matches: 12. This CDR3 is 14 amino acids long. Per germline, CDR1 SGHAT and CDR2 FQNNGV. CDR3 in amino acids: CASTETWDRGAAFF. The CDR3 DNA is TGTGCCAGCACGGAAACATGGGACAGGGGAGCAGCTTTCTTT.

The chain joins TRBV30 to TRBJ1-6; a possible D gene is TRBD1 (6 bases). The ends were cut back, 1 base at V and 5 bases at J, with 15 bases in the middle. Germline-derived CDR1 and CDR2 are GTSNPN and SVGIG (reference sequence). The length of the CDR3 is 16 residues. This CDR3 is CAWSAPRTGNNSPLHF. CDR3 DNA sequence: TGTGCCTGGAGTGCTCCTCGTACAGGGAATAATTCACCCCTCCACTTT.

The J gene is TRBJ2-4, the V gene TRBV19; 7 bases fit TRBD2. V lost 5 bases and J lost 0; bases outside the gene matches: 13. The CDR3 sequence is 18 residues long. Looked up from germline, CDR1 is LNHDA and CDR2 is SQIVND (reference sequence). The CDR3 DNA reads TGTGCCAGTAGTCCGTCAGCGGGGATATTTGGAGCCAAAAACATTCAGTACTTC. It specifies CASSPSAGIFGAKNIQYF.

On this clone: The sample contains more than one DNA sequence encoding this CDR3. V gene TRBV2 combines with J gene TRBJ2-1; no reliable D call. V gave up 8 bases and J gave up 3 bases, with 5 bases separating them. Germline CDR1 and CDR2: SNHLY and FYNNEI. The CDR3 runs to 11 residues. The CDR3, as DNA: TGTGCCAGCTCAGTCTACAATGAGCAGTTCTTC. Its translation: CASSVYNEQFF.

The J gene is TRBJ1-1, the V gene TRBV28, with 8 bases fitting TRBD1. The junction had 14 bases not matched to a gene; V was cut back by 4 bases and J by 13 bases. The CDR3 has 14 residues. Germline CDR1 reads MDHEN; CDR2 reads SYDVKM. The CDR3 DNA is TGTGCCAGCAGTTCCCCCGGGACAGGAGCCTTTGGTTTCTTT. It specifies CASSSPGTGAFGFF.

This chain's CDR3 is CASSSPTGGYEQYF. For the CDR3, the DNA is TGTGCCAGCAGCTCCCCCACAGGGGGGTACGAGCAGTACTTC. The chain couples TRBV7-2 to TRBJ2-7; 8 bases match TRBD1. CDR1 is SGHTA and CDR2 is FQGNSA in the germline V gene. V lost 4 bases, J lost 4 bases, and 6 bases stayed unmatched. The CDR3 length is 14 residues.

The CDR3 bases are TGTGCCAGCTCGACCGGGACAGGGTACTACGAGCAGTACTTC. It codes for CASSTGTGYYEQYF. The chain combines TRBV18 with TRBJ2-7, with 9 bases fitting TRBD1. CDR3 size: 14 residues. From germline, CDR1 is KGHSH and CDR2 LQKENI. V trimming: 6 bases; J trimming: 3 bases; junction bases outside the gene matches: 6.

V and J are TRBV2 and TRBJ2-7, with TRBD1 identical over 9 bases. CDR1 SNHLY and CDR2 FYNNEI come from the germline V gene. There are 13 residues in the CDR3. Unmatched junction bases numbered 6, after V lost 5 bases and J lost 7 bases. The CDR3: CASSSRGQGEQYF. Here the CDR3 DNA reads TGTGCCAGCAGTAGCAGGGGACAGGGAGAGCAGTACTTC.

The chain combines TRBV3-1 (or the pseudogene TRBV3-2) with TRBJ2-3; no reliable D call. Germline CDR1 is LGHDT and CDR2 is YNNKEL (reference sequence). Trimming took 6 bases from V and 2 from J, leaving 3 bases between them. This CDR3 is built from 11 residues. The CDR3 sequence is CASSYTDTQYF. The CDR3 region has the DNA TGTGCCAGCAGTTACACAGATACGCAGTATTTT.

This rearrangement joins TRBV28 to TRBJ2-4, with 7 nucleotides matching TRBD1. CDR3 length: 14 amino acids. Trimming cost V 7 bases and J 4 bases; bases outside gene matches: 7. Germline lookup yields CDR1 MDHEN and CDR2 SYDVKM. CDR3 loop: CASNSQGVKNIQYF. Written as DNA, the CDR3 is TGTGCCAGCAACTCCCAGGGGGTGAAAAACATTCAGTACTTC.

The chain is built from TRBV11-2 and TRBJ1-4; D perhaps matches TRBD1 (5 bases). Germline V gene data show CDR1 as SGHAT and CDR2 as FQNNGV. The ends were cut back, 4 bases at V and 8 bases at J, with 11 bases in the middle. CDR3 length equals 13 residues. CDR3 region: CASSSRDSEKLFF. The CDR3 nucleotides read TGTGCCAGCAGCTCCCGGGACTCAGAAAAACTGTTTTTT.

V is TRBV2 and J is TRBJ2-7, with a weak D call TRBD1 (6 bases). The CDR3 covers 14 residues. Germline values: CDR1 SNHLY, CDR2 FYNNEI. V was shortened by 8 bases and J by 0 bases, with 14 bases between the two germline ends. The DNA of the CDR3 is TGTGCCAGCGGGGAGACAGGTAGCTCCTACGAGCAGTACTTC. This codes for CASGETGSSYEQYF.

The rearrangement uses TRBV9 and TRBJ2-3; D unclear. This CDR3 spans 12 amino acids. Trimming took off 0 bases at V and 7 bases at J, with 6 bases between the two ends. The germline V gene encodes CDR1 SGDLS and CDR2 YYNGEE. This CDR3 is CASSVGENTQYF. CDR3 bases: TGTGCCAGCAGCGTAGGAGAAAATACGCAGTATTTT.